Shown below are 29 T cell receptor beta chains from a single sample sequenced in a study of T cell repertoires in ileal Crohn's disease. Time point described: neoterminal ileum biopsy at postoperative endoscopy, about 6 months after surgery. Assay used: immunoSEQ multiplex PCR; TCRdb lists only in-frame clones, some missing. The sample consists of about 13,000 clones, around 70% of them appearing once. Sequencing input: ileal tissue. These receptors were taken from an adult with Crohn's disease.

This clone ranks as medium-sized (0.01 to 0.1%). CDR3 residues: CASTRKGQGDQPQHF. CDR3 nucleotide sequence: TGTGCCAGTACAAGGAAAGGACAGGGGGATCAGCCCCAGCATTTT. The chain uses TRBV19 and TRBJ1-5; 10 nucleotides match TRBD1. Germline CDR1 reads LNHDA; CDR2 reads SQIVND (reference sequence). The CDR3 totals 15 residues. The V gene end was trimmed by 7 bases and the J gene end by 5 bases; junction bases not matched to a gene: 8.

V usage is TRBV10-2 and J usage is TRBJ1-1; D is undetermined. Trimming left V 5 bases short and J 4 bases short, with 14 bases between. The CDR3 is 14 residues long. The germline V gene encodes CDR1 WSHSY and CDR2 SAAADI. CDR3 nucleotides: TGCGCCAGCAGTTTGACGGTTGGTGGCACTGAAGCTTTCTTT. Translated, it gives CASSLTVGGTEAFF.

This clone has only one observation. The J gene is TRBJ2-7, the V gene TRBV28; 9 positions match TRBD2. CDR3 length: 15 amino acids. CDR1 MDHEN and CDR2 SYDVKM come from the germline V gene. Losses at the gene ends were 4 bases for V and 2 bases for J; bases not matched to a gene: 6. The CDR3: CASSSAGGQTYEQYF. The CDR3 DNA reads TGTGCCAGCAGTTCCGCGGGGGGGCAGACCTACGAGCAGTACTTC.

The chain combines TRBV11-2 with TRBJ2-5; D ambiguous. V lost 1 base, J lost 4 bases, and 4 bases lay in between. Germline-derived CDR1 and CDR2 are SGHAT and FQNNGV. This CDR3 has 12 amino acids. CDR3 bases: TGTGCCAGCAGCTTAGGAATAGAGACCCAGTACTTC. This encodes CASSLGIETQYF. Full variable domain (outside the CDR3, taken from reference TRBV11-2 and TRBJ2-5): EAGVAQSPRYKIIEKRQSVAFWCNPISGHATLYWYQQILGQGPKLLIQFQNNGVVDDSQLPKDRFSAERLKGVDSTLKIQPAKLEDSAVYLCASSLGIETQYFGPGTRLLVL.

The genes are TRBV28 and TRBJ2-7; 10 bases line up with TRBD2. The ends lost 6 bases at V and 3 bases at J; junction bases unmatched: 2. The CDR3 runs to 13 residues. In germline, CDR1 is MDHEN, CDR2 SYDVKM. As DNA, the CDR3 is TGTGCCAGCAGCACTAGCGGGATCTACGAGCAGTACTTC. Protein: CASSTSGIYEQYF.

This clone was found once. The rearrangement links TRBV5-1 to TRBJ2-5; 9 bases are shared with TRBD2. The trim removed 7 bases at V and 5 bases at J, leaving 9 bases unmatched. This CDR3 has 14 amino acids. Germline CDR1 and CDR2: SGHRS and YFSETQ. CDR3 protein: CASSSGGTLETQYF. The CDR3 DNA is TGCGCCAGCTCCAGCGGGGGGACCTTGGAGACCCAGTACTTC.

This chain links TRBV7-8 with TRBJ2-3; either TRBD1 or TRBD2 may fit D (5 bases each). V lost 2 bases to trimming and J lost 6 bases, with 15 bases between them. CDR1 SGHVS and CDR2 FQNEAQ come from the germline V gene. The CDR3 is 15 residues long. The CDR3 sequence: CASSLIQGPGDTQYF. CDR3 DNA sequence: TGTGCCAGCAGCTTAATTCAGGGACCCGGGGATACGCAGTATTTT.

This clone was seen once. The V gene is TRBV6-6, the J gene TRBJ2-1; 13 nucleotides match TRBD2. J was trimmed by 5 bases and V by 11 bases; bases with no gene match: 6. The CDR3 consists of 14 residues. CDR1 is MNHNY and CDR2 is SVGAGI in the germline V gene (reference sequence). The DNA for the CDR3 is TGTGCCGTCCGGACTAGCGGGGGCCACAATGAGCAGTTCTTC. Its protein is CAVRTSGGHNEQFF.

This clone has only a few counts. The rearrangement joins TRBV9 to TRBJ2-2, with no clear D. The CDR3 runs 12 residues. The V and J ends lost 0 bases and 9 bases respectively, with 6 bases between them. The V gene's germline CDR1 is SGDLS and CDR2 YYNGEE. This CDR3 reads CASSVGGRELFF. The CDR3 DNA follows: TGTGCCAGCAGCGTAGGTGGCCGGGAGCTGTTTTTT.

The genes are TRBV27 and TRBJ2-5, with TRBD1 as a possible D gene (5 bases). V was shortened by 3 bases and J by 5 bases, with 10 bases between the two germline ends. The CDR3 totals 13 residues. Germline CDR1 MNHEY, CDR2 SMNVEV (reference sequence). The CDR3 reads CASSFAGAETQYF. In DNA, the CDR3 is TGTGCCAGCAGTTTCGCTGGGGCTGAGACCCAGTACTTC.

About this clone itself: Other DNA sequences in the same sample also yield this CDR3. The rearrangement links TRBV7-9 to TRBJ1-1, with D unclear. V was shortened by 5 bases and J by 0 bases, with 4 bases between the two germline ends. Germline V lookup: CDR1 SEHNR, CDR2 FQNEAQ (reference sequence). CDR3 length: 12 residues. The CDR3 here is CASSLMNTEAFF. CDR3 coding DNA: TGTGCCAGCAGCCTTATGAACACTGAAGCTTTCTTT.

This clone was recorded a few times. V gene TRBV2 combines with J gene TRBJ1-5, with D unclear. V dropped 7 bases and J dropped 6 bases, with 10 bases sitting between them. This CDR3 is 12 amino acids long. Germline-derived CDR1 and CDR2 are SNHLY and FYNNEI. CDR3 DNA sequence: TGTGCCAGCACCCTAATCCCTCAGCCCCAGCATTTT. It is translated as CASTLIPQPQHF.

Notes on this clone: Mismatch with germline at one junction end may stem from a read error. The CDR3 DNA follows: TGTTCATCCGCAGAAAGCTCCTACGAGCAGTACTTC. Protein product: CSSAESSYEQYF. The chain uses TRBV29-1 and TRBJ2-7; no definite D call. From germline, CDR1 is SQVTM and CDR2 ANQGSEA. The CDR3 has 12 residues.

This sequence joins TRBV19 and TRBJ2-3; D assignment may be TRBD1 or TRBD2 (5 bases each). This CDR3 region has 17 residues. Trimming removed 2 bases at V and 4 bases at J, with 19 bases between. Germline CDR1 and CDR2: LNHDA and SQIVND (reference sequence). CDR3 coding DNA: TGTGCCAGTAGTATACCCTACGGCGCAGGGAGCCCAGATACGCAGTATTTT. Translated, it gives CASSIPYGAGSPDTQYF.

The chain links TRBV29-1 to TRBJ2-7; maybe TRBD1 (6 bases). The V end was cut by 4 bases, the J end by 1 base, with 11 bases between. The CDR3 length is 13 residues. Germline loops: CDR1 SQVTM, CDR2 ANQGSEA. The CDR3 sequence: CSVGGRGSYEQYF. The DNA for the CDR3 is TGCAGCGTTGGGGGCAGGGGTTCCTACGAGCAGTACTTC.

The V call is TRBV11-1, the J call TRBJ2-4, with TRBD2 matching 14 bases. Germline lookup yields CDR1 SGHAT and CDR2 FQDESV (reference sequence). The CDR3 loop spans 19 amino acids. Trimming took 7 bases from V and 0 from J; bases not matched to a gene: 11. This CDR3 is CASTPTFGTSGGAKNIQYF. The DNA for the CDR3 is TGTGCCAGCACTCCGACCTTCGGGACTAGCGGGGGAGCCAAAAACATTCAGTACTTC.

The chain combines TRBV7-9 with TRBJ2-6; 8 bases match TRBD1. V lost 5 bases to trimming and J lost 2 bases; unmatched junction nucleotides: 8. CDR1 is SEHNR, CDR2 FQNEAQ, per germline (reference sequence). The CDR3 has 17 residues. In nucleotides, the CDR3 is TGTGCCAGCAGCCAATCTTCAGGGGGCCCTGGGGCCAACGTCCTGACTTTC. The encoded protein is CASSQSSGGPGANVLTF.

The genes are TRBV6-1 and TRBJ2-1; maybe TRBD1 (6 bases). The germline CDR1 and CDR2 sequences are MNHNS and SASEGT. The CDR3 sequence is 14 residues long. V was clipped by 1 base and J by 2 bases, with 6 bases between them. CDR3 nucleotides: TGTGCCAGCAGTGAAGAGGGGGCCTACAATGAGCAGTTCTTC. Amino acids: CASSEEGAYNEQFF.

The V call is TRBV5-1, the J call TRBJ2-1, with a possible D match to TRBD1 (5 bases). This CDR3 is built from 16 residues. Per the germline V gene, CDR1 is SGHRS and CDR2 is YFSETQ. V was pared by 0 bases and J by 4 bases, with 14 bases between. The CDR3 DNA reads TGCGCCAGCAGCTTGGAAGGGGCAGGGCAATACAATGAGCAGTTCTTC. Translation: CASSLEGAGQYNEQFF.

V and J are TRBV19 and TRBJ2-7, with D perhaps matching TRBD1 (6 bases). V shed 1 base and J shed 2 bases, with 12 bases lying between them. Germline V gene lookup returns CDR1 LNHDA and CDR2 SQIVND (reference sequence). The CDR3 totals 15 residues. CDR3: CASSIVGGETYEQYF. The CDR3 DNA sequence: TGTGCCAGTAGTATAGTAGGGGGAGAAACCTACGAGCAGTACTTC.

This clone came up a few times. This chain links TRBV28 with TRBJ1-5, with D possibly being TRBD1 (5 bases). V dropped 7 bases and J dropped 2 bases, with 9 bases sitting between them. The CDR3 runs to 13 residues. Germline values: CDR1 MDHEN, CDR2 SYDVKM. The DNA for the CDR3 is TGTGCCAGCACCGGGGGGGGCAATCAGCCCCAGCATTTT. It specifies CASTGGGNQPQHF.

The genes are TRBV10-2 and TRBJ1-1; D call uncertain. The V end was cut by 5 bases, the J end by 0 bases, with 4 bases between. The CDR3 totals 12 residues. CDR1 and CDR2 (germline): WSHSY, SAAADI. Here the CDR3 reads CASSRLNTEAFF. The DNA for the CDR3 is TGCGCCAGCAGTCGATTGAACACTGAAGCTTTCTTT.

A few counts support this clone. The J gene is TRBJ2-2, the V gene TRBV14; 7 nucleotides agree with TRBD1. The CDR3 is 15 residues long. The V gene end was trimmed by 6 bases and the J gene end by 6 bases; junction bases not matched to a gene: 10. Looked up from germline, CDR1 is SGHDN and CDR2 is FVKESK. CDR3 protein: CASSRQGGTAGELFF. In DNA form, the CDR3 reads TGTGCCAGCAGTCGACAGGGCGGTACAGCCGGGGAGCTGTTTTTT.

The J gene is TRBJ2-3, the V gene TRBV5-1; the match to TRBD2 covers 10 bases. The V segment lost 3 bases and the J segment 1 base; nucleotides outside the gene matches: 14. The germline V gene has CDR1 SGHRS and CDR2 YFSETQ. The CDR3 has 19 residues. The CDR3 coding sequence is TGCGCCAGCAGCTACTCCTCTGGGCTAGCGGGGGCCCGCACAGATACGCAGTATTTT. Its translation is CASSYSSGLAGARTDTQYF.

Remarks on this clone: Other nucleotide sequences in the sample specify the same CDR3. The chain links TRBV7-9 to TRBJ2-3; D unclear. There are 12 residues in the CDR3. Germline CDR1 reads SEHNR; CDR2 reads FQNEAQ (reference sequence). V was shortened by 6 bases and J by 4 bases, with 8 bases between the two germline ends. The CDR3 DNA reads TGTGCCAGCAGTCCCGCCCCAGATACGCAGTATTTT. Translating gives CASSPAPDTQYF.

This chain uses TRBV6-1 with TRBJ1-1; perhaps TRBD1 as D (5 bases). The germline V gene has CDR1 MNHNS and CDR2 SASEGT. The CDR3 contains 14 residues. Trimming cost V 6 bases and J 2 bases, with 13 bases left between them. The CDR3 is CASRDRGGNTEAFF. In DNA, the CDR3 is TGTGCCAGCAGGGACCGGGGGGGTAACACTGAAGCTTTCTTT.

V and J are TRBV27 and TRBJ2-3; 11 bases map to TRBD2. From germline, CDR1 is MNHEY and CDR2 SMNVEV (reference sequence). The trim removed 5 bases at V and 7 bases at J, leaving 11 bases unmatched. This CDR3 is built from 16 residues. CDR3: CASSRTSGGSSYTQYF. The DNA of the CDR3 is TGTGCCAGCAGTCGCACTAGCGGGGGTTCTTCTTATACGCAGTATTTT.

V is TRBV6-5 and J is TRBJ2-7; D gene uncertain. With 6 bases removed from V and 4 bases from J, the gap between germline ends came to 13 bases. This CDR3 spans 13 amino acids. Germline lookup yields CDR1 MNHEY and CDR2 SVGAGI. Here the CDR3 DNA reads TGTGCCAGCAGCCAGCCCCTAGGTTACGAGCAGTACTTC. It yields the protein CASSQPLGYEQYF.

This clone has only a few counts. In the same sample, other DNA sequences code for this CDR3. The chain links TRBV7-9 to TRBJ2-7; tentatively, D is TRBD2 (5 bases). The V end lost 3 bases, the J end lost 0 bases, and 9 bases lay between the germline ends. The CDR3 loop spans 14 amino acids. Germline V gives CDR1 SEHNR, CDR2 FQNEAQ (reference sequence). The CDR3 nucleotides are TGTGCCAGCAGCTTCCCGGGGTCCTCCTACGAGCAGTACTTC. Translation gives CASSFPGSSYEQYF.